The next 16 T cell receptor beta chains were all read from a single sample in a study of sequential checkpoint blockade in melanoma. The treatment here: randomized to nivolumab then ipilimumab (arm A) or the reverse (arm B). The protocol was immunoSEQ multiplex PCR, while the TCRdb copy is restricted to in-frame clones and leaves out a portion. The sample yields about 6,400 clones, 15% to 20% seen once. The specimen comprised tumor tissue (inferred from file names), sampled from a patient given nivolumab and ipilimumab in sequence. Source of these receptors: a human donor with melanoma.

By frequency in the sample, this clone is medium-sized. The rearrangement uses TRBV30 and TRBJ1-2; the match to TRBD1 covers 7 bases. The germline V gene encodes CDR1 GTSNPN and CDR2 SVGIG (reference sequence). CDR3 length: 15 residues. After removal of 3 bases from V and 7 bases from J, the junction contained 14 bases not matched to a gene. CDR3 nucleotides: TGTGCCTGGAGCCCAGGGGGGGCCACCCCTCGTGGCTACACCTTC. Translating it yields CAWSPGGATPRGYTF.

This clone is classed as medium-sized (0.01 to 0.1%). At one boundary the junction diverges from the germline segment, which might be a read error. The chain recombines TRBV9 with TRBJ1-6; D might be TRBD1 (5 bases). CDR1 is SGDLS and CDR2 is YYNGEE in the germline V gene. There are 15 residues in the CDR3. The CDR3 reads CASSVGSGSDSPLHF. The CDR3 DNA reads TGTGCCAGCAGTGTAGGGTCAGGGAGTGATTCACCCCTCCACTTT. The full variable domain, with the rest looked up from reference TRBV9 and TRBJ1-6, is DSGVTQTPKHLITATGQRVTLRCSPRSGDLSVYWYQQSLDQGLQFLIQYYNGEERAKGNILERFSAQQFPDLHSELNLSSLELGDSALYFCASSVGSGSDSPLHFGNGTRLTVT.

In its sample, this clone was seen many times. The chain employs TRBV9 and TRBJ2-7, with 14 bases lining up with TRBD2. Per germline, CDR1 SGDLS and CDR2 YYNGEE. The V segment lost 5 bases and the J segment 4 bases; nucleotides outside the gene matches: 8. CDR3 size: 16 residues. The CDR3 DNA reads TGTGCCAGCAGGAGATGGACTAGCGGGGGGTTGTACGAGCAGTACTTC. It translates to CASRRWTSGGLYEQYF.

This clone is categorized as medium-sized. The CDR3 bases are TGTGCCTCAAGGGTTCTCAGTGAAAAACTGTTTTTT. Translation gives CASRVLSEKLFF. The rearrangement joins TRBV6-8 to TRBJ1-4; D is uncertain. The CDR3 contains 12 residues. The germline V and J ends were trimmed by 11 bases and 7 bases, with 14 bases remaining between them. The germline gives CDR1 MNHGY, CDR2 SAAAGT.

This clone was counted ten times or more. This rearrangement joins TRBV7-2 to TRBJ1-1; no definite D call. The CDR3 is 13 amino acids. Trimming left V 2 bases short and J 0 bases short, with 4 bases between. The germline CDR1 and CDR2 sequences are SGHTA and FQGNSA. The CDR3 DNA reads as TGTGCCAGCAGCTTAAGTGTGAACACTGAAGCTTTCTTT. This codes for CASSLSVNTEAFF.

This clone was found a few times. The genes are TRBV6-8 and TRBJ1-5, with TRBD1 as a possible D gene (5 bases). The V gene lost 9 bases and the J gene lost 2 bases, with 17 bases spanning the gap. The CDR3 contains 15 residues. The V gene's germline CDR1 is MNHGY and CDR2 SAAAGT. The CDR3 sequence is CASREIRGGNQPQHF. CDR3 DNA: TGTGCCAGTCGGGAGATAAGGGGTGGCAATCAGCCCCAGCATTTT.

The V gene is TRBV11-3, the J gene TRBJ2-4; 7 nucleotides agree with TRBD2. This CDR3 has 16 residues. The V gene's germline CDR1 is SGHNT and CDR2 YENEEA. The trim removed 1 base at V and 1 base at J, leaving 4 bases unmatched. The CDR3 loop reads CASSLVGGKAKNIQYF. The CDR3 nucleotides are TGTGCCAGCAGCTTAGTCGGGGGGAAGGCCAAAAACATTCAGTACTTC.

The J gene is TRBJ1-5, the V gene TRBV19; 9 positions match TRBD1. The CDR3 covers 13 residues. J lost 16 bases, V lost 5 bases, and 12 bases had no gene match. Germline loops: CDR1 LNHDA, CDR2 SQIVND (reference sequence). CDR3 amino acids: CASSFSGTGRSHF. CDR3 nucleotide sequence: TGTGCCAGTAGTTTTTCCGGGACAGGGCGGTCTCATTTT.

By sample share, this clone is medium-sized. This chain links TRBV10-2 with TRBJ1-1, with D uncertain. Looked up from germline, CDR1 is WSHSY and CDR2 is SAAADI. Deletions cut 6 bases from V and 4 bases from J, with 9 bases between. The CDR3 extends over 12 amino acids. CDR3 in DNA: TGCGCCAGCAGCACTTCCGGCACTGAAGCTTTCTTT. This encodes CASSTSGTEAFF.

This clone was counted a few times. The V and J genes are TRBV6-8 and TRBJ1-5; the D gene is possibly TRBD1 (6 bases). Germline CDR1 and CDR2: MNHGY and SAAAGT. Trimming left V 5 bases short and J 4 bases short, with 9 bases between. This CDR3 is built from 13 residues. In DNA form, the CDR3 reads TGTGCCAGCAGTACCGACAGGAATCAGCCCCAGCATTTT. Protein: CASSTDRNQPQHF.

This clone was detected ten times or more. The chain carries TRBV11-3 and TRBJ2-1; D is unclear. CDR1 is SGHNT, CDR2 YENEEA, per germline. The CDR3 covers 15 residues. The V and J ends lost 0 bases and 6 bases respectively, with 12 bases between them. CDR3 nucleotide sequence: TGTGCCAGCAGCTTAGAATTGACTTCGGGCAATGAGCAGTTCTTC. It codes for CASSLELTSGNEQFF.

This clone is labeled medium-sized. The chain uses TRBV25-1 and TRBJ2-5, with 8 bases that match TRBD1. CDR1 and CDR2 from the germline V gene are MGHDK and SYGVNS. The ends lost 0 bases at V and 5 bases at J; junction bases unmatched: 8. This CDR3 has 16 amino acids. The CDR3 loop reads CASSEYRDRPIETQYF. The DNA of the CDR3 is TGTGCCAGCAGTGAATATAGGGACAGGCCCATTGAGACCCAGTACTTC.

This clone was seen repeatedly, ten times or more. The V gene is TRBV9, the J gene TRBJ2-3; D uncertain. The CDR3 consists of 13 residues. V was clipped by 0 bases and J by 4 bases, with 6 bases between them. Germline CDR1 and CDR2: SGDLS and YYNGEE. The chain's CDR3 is CASSVVESDTQYF. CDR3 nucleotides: TGTGCCAGCAGCGTAGTTGAGTCAGATACGCAGTATTTT.

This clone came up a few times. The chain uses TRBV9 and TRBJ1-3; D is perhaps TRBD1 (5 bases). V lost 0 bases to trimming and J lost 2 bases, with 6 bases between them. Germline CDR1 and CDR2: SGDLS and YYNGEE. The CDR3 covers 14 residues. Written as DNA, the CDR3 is TGTGCCAGCAGCGTAGGGGACGCTGGAAACACCATATATTTT. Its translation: CASSVGDAGNTIYF.

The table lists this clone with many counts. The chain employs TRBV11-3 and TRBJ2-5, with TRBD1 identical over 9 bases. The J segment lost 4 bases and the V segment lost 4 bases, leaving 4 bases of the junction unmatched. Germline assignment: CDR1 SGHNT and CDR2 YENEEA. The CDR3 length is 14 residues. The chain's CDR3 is CASSWGQGGETQYF. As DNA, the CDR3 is TGTGCCAGCAGCTGGGGACAGGGTGGAGAGACCCAGTACTTC.

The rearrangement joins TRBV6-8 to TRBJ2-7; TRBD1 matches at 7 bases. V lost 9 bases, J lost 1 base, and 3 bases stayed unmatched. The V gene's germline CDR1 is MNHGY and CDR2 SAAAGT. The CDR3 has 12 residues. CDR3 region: CASQTGSYEQYF. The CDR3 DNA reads TGTGCCAGTCAGACAGGGTCCTACGAGCAGTACTTC.